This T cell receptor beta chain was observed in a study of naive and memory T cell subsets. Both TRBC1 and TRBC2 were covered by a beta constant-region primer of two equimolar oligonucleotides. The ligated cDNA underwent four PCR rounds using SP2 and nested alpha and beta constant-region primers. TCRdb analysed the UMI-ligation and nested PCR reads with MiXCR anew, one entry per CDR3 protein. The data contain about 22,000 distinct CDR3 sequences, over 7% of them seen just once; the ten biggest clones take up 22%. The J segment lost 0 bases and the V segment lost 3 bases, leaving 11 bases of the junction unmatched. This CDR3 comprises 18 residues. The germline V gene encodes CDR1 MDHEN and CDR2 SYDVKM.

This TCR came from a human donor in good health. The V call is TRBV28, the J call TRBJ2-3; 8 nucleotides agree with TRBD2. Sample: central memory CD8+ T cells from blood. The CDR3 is CASSFLAGEFSSTDTQYF. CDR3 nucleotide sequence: TGTGCCAGCAGTTTTCTAGCGGGTGAATTTTCTAGCACAGATACGCAGTATTTT.